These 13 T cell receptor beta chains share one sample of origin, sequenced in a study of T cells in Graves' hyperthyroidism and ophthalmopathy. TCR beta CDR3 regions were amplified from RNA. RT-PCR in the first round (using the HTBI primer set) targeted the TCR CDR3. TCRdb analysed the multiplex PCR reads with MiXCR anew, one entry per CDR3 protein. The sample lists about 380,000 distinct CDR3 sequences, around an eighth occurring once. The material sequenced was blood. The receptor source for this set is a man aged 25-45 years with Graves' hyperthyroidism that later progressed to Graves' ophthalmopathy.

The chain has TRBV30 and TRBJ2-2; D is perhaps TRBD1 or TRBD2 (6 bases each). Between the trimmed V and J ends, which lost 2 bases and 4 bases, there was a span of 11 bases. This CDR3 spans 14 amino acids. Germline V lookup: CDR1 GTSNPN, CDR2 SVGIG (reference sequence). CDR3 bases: TGTGCCTGGAGTTGGGGGGCGGGCACCGGGGAGCTGTTTTTT. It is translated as CAWSWGAGTGELFF.

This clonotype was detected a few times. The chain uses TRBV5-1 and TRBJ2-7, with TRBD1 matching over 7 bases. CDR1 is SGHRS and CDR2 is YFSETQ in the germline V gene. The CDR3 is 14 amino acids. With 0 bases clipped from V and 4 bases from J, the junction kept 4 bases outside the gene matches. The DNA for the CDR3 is TGCGCCAGCAGCTTGGAGGGCAGGGGGTACGAGCAGTACTTC. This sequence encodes CASSLEGRGYEQYF.

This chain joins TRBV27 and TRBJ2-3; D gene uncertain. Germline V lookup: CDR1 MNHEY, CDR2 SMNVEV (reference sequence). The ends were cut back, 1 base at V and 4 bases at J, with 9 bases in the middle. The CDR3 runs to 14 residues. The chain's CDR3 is CASSLFTDSDTQYF. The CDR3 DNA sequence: TGTGCCAGCAGTTTATTTACAGATTCAGATACGCAGTATTTT.

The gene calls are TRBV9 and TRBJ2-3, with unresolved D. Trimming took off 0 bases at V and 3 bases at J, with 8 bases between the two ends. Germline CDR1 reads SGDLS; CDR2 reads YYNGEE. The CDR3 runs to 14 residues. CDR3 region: CASSVGILTDTQYF. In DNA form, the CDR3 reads TGTGCCAGCAGCGTAGGAATCTTGACAGATACGCAGTATTTT.

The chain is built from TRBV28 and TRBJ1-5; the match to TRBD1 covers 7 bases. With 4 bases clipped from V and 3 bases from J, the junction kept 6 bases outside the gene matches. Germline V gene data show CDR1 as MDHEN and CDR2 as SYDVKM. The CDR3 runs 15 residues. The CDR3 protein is CASSSEQGPNQPQHF. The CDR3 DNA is TGTGCCAGCAGTTCAGAACAGGGGCCCAATCAGCCCCAGCATTTT.

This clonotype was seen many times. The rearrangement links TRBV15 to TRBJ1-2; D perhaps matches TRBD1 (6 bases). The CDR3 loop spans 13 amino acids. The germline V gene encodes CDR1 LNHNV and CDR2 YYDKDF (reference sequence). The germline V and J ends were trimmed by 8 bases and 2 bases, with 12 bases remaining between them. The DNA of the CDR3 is TGTGCCACCGGGGGCAGCGGCAACTATGGCTACACCTTC. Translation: CATGGSGNYGYTF. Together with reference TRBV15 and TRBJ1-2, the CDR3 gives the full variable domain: DAMVIQNPRYQVTQFGKPVTLSCSQTLNHNVMYWYQQKSSQAPKLLFHYYDKDFNNEADTPDNFQSRRPNTSFCFLDIRSPGLGDTAMYLCATGGSGNYGYTFGSGTRLTVV.

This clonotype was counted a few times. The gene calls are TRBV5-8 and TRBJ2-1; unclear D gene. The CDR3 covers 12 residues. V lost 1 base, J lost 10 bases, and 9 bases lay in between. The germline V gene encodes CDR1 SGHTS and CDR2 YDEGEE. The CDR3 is CASSLFLNEQFF. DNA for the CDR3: TGTGCCAGCAGCTTGTTCCTGAACGAGCAGTTCTTC.

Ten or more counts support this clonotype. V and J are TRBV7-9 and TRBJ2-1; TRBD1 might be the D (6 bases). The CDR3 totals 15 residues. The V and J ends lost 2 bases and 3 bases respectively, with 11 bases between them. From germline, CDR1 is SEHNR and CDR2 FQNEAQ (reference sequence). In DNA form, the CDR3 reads TGTGCCAGCAGCTTAAATCAGGGGAACTACAATGAGCAGTTCTTC. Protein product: CASSLNQGNYNEQFF.

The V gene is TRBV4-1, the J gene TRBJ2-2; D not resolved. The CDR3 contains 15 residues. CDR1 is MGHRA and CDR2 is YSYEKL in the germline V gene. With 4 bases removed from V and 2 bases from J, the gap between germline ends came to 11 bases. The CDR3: CASSPVRLNTGELFF. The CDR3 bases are TGCGCCAGCAGCCCTGTGAGGCTTAACACCGGGGAGCTGTTTTTT.

CDR3 sequence: CSARDLNSPLHF. CDR3 sequence (DNA): TGCAGTGCTAGAGATCTGAATTCACCCCTCCACTTT. The chain employs TRBV20-1 and TRBJ1-6, with unresolved D. The CDR3 is 12 residues long. V dropped 0 bases and J dropped 7 bases, with 4 bases sitting between them. The V gene's germline CDR1 is DFQATT and CDR2 SNEGSKA (reference sequence).

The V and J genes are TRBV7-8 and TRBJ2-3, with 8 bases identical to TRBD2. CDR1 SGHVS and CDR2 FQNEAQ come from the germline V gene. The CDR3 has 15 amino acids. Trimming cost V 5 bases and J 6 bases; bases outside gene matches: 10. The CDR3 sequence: CASSVGRGAGDTQYF. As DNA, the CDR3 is TGTGCCAGCAGCGTCGGGCGGGGGGCCGGGGATACGCAGTATTTT.

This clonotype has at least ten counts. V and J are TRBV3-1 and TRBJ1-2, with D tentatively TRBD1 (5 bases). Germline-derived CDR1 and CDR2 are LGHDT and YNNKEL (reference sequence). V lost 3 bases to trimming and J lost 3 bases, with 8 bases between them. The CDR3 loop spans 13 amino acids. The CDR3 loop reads CASSHDSYYGYTF. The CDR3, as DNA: TGTGCCAGCAGCCACGACAGTTACTATGGCTACACCTTC. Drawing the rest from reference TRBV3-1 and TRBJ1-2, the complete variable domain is DTAVSQTPKYLVTQMGNDKSIKCEQNLGHDTMYWYKQDSKKFLKIMFSYNNKELIINETVPNRFSPKSPDKAHLNLHINSLELGDSAVYFCASSHDSYYGYTFGSGTRLTVV.

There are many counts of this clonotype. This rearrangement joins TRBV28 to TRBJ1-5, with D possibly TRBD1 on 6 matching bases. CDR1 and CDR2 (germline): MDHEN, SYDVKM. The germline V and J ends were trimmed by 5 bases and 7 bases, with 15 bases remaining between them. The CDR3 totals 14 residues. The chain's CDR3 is CASSVHRELQPQHF. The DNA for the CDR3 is TGTGCCAGCAGTGTCCACAGGGAGCTGCAGCCCCAGCATTTT. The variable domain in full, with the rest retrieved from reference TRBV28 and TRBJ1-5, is DVKVTQSSRYLVKRTGEKVFLECVQDMDHENMFWYRQDPGLGLRLIYFSYDVKMKEKGDIPEGYSVSREKKERFSLILESASTNQTSMYLCASSVHRELQPQHFGDGTRLSIL.